This T cell receptor beta chain derives from a study of vaccination and CD4 T cells after COVID-19. As for the study in general: Post-vaccine sampling followed dose two by a median about 72 days (range 14 to 241). Overall study results and limits: Spike mono-reactivity was the property of 304 of 307 vaccine-specific clones in convalescent patients.

As to treatment: roughly 10-day PBMC culture with coronavirus spike peptide pools or control peptides (ViraFEST assay). This clonotype is labeled medium-sized. Its target is not known. With the Oncomine TCR Beta short-read assay, DNA from cultured CD4+ T cells was sequenced. TCRdb re-called the PCR reads through MiXCR, storing one row per CDR3 protein. This table holds approximately 3,500 distinct CDR3 sequences, 40% to 45% found once. The sequence was collected from a human donor who had recovered from COVID-19. Sequences were obtained from CD4+ T cells from blood, cultured in vitro.

In nucleotides, the CDR3 is TGTGCCAGCAGCTTTTCTGGGGACGGGGCTGAAGCTTTCTTT. It specifies CASSFSGDGAEAFF. The chain couples TRBV11-2 to TRBJ1-1; D is perhaps TRBD1 (5 bases). Trimming cost V 3 bases and J 6 bases, with 14 bases left between them. There are 14 residues in the CDR3. Germline CDR1 reads SGHAT; CDR2 reads FQNNGV.